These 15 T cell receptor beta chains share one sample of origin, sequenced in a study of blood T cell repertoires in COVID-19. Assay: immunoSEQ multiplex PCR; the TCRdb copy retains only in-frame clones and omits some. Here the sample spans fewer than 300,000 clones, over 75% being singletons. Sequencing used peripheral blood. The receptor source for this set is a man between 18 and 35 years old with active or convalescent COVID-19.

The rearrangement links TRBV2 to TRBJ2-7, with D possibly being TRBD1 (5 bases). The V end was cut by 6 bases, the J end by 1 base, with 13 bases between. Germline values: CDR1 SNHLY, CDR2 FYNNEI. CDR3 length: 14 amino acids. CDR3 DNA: TGTGCCAGCAGCGACGTCAGGGTATCCTACGAGCAGTACTTC. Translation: CASSDVRVSYEQYF.

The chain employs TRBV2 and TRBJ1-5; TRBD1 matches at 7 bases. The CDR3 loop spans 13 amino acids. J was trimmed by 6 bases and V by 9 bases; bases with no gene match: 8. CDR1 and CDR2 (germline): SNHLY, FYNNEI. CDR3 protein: CASGAQGSQPQHF. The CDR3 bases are TGTGCCAGTGGGGCACAGGGGTCTCAGCCCCAGCATTTT.

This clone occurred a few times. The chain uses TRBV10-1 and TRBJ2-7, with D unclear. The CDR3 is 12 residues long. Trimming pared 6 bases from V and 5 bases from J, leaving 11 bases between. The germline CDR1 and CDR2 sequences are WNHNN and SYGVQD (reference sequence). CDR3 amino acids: CASSPQSNEQYF. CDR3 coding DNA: TGCGCCAGCAGCCCTCAGTCCAACGAGCAGTACTTC.

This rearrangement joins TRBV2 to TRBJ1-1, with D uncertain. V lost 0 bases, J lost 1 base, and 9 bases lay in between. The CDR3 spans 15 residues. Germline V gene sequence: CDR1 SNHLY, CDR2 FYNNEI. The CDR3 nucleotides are TGTGCCAGCAGTGAAGCGCTTCGGGAGAACACTGAAGCTTTCTTT. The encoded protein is CASSEALRENTEAFF.

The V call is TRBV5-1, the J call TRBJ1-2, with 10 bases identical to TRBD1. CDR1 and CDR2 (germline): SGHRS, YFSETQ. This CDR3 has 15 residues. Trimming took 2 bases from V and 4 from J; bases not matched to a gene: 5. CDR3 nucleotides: TGCGCCAGCAGCTTACAGACAGGGGGCAGCTATGGCTACACCTTC. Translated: CASSLQTGGSYGYTF.

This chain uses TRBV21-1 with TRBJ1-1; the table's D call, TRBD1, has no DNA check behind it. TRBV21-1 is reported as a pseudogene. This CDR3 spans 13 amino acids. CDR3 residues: CASSKGYTDEAFF. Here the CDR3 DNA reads TGTGCCAGCAGCAAAGGATATACAGATGAAGCTTTCTTT.

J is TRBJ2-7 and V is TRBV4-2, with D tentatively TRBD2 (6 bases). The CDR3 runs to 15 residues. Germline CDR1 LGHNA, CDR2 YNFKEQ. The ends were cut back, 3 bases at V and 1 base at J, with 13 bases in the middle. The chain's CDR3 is CASSHETSSSYEQYF. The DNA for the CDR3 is TGTGCCAGCAGCCATGAGACTAGTTCTTCCTACGAGCAGTACTTC.

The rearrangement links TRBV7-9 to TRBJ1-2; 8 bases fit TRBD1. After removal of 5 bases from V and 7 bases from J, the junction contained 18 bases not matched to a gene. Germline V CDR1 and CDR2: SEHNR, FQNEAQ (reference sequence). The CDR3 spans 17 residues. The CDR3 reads CASSPAPLSTGASGYTF. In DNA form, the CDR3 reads TGTGCCAGCAGCCCCGCCCCACTATCGACAGGGGCGAGTGGCTACACCTTC.

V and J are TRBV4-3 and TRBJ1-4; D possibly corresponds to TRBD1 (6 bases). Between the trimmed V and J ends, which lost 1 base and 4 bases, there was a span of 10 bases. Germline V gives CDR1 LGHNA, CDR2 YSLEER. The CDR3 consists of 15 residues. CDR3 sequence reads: CASSQGGHLNEKLFF. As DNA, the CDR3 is TGCGCCAGCAGCCAAGGGGGACACCTTAATGAAAAACTGTTTTTT.

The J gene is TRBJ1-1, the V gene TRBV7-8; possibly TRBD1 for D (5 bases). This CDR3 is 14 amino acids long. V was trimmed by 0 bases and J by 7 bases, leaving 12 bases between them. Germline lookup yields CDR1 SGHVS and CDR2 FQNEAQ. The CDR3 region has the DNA TGTGCCAGCAGCTTAGCGCAGACAGCCCTTGAAGCTTTCTTT. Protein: CASSLAQTALEAFF.

The CDR3 nucleotides read TGTGCCAGCTCACCTGACGGACAGGTACTAATGAAAAGGCTGTTTTTT. Translated: CASSPDGQVLMKRLFF. V usage is TRBV18 and J usage is TRBJ1-4; 7 bases match TRBD1. V lost 3 bases to trimming and J lost 14 bases; unmatched junction nucleotides: 18. The CDR3 extends over 16 amino acids. Germline CDR1 is KGHSH and CDR2 is LQKENI.

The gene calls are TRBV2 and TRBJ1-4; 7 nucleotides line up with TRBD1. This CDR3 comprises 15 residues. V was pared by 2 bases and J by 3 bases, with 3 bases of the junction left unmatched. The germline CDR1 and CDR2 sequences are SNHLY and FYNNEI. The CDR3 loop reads CASSEKGAANEKLFF. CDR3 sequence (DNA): TGTGCCAGCAGTGAAAAGGGGGCAGCTAATGAAAAACTGTTTTTT.

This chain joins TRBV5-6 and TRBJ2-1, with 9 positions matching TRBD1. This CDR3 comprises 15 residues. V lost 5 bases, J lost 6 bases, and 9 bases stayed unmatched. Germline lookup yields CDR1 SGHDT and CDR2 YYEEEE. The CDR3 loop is CASRRPGQGANEQFF. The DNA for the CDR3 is TGTGCCAGCAGAAGACCGGGACAGGGTGCCAATGAGCAGTTCTTC.

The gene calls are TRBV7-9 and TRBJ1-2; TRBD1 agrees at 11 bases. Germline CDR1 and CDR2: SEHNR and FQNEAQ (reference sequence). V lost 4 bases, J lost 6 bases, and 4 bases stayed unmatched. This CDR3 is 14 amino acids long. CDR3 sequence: CASSSGQGAHGYTF. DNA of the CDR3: TGTGCCAGCAGCTCTGGACAGGGGGCTCATGGCTACACCTTC.

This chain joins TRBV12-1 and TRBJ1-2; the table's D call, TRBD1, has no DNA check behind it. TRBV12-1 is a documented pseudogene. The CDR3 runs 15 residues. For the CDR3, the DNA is TGTGCCAGCAGATACAACAGGGCTCCCTCCTATGGCTACACCTTC. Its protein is CASRYNRAPSYGYTF.